This T cell receptor (beta chain) was sequenced for a study of blood T cell repertoires in COVID-19 (dated by TCRdb to 2020 to 2022). As for the study more broadly: The collaborator samples originated in the United States, Italy and Spain and spanned the acute and convalescent phases of COVID-19. The prospective study material was composed of cDNA or gDNA derived from T cells, B-cell-depleted T cells, or PBMCs. The dataset comprised deeply sampled blood TCRbeta repertoires from subjects exposed to, actively infected with, or recovered from COVID-19. The repertoires were made available in a free public database intended to serve as a resource for research on the immune response to SARS-CoV-2. The samples were drawn from two sources: the first 160 participants of the ongoing ImmuneRACE study, and about 1,300 subjects contributed by 6 global collaborators. Sample metadata almost always included a de-identified subject ID, COVID-19 status, age in years and sex. Where available, HLA class I and class II types were taken from metadata supplied by the sample provider and were not determined by assay-based typing. What the work shows at the level of the full study, not this receptor alone: The amount of clinical and demographic metadata varied by source and participant and was provided uncurated.

Including cysteine and phenylalanine, the CDR3 has 15 amino acids. Kept here is only the CDR3 DNA, which spans 45 bases and is read in frame from base 1. CDR1 and CDR2, looked up from the germline V gene, are LGHNA and YSLEER. V is clipped by 3 bases and J by 5 bases, and the sequence between their germline boundaries is 16 bases long. Regarding this clone: The antigen this receptor binds is unknown. No base-level quality is on record; no much larger clone is a single base apart.

The immunoSEQ Assay, a bias-controlled multiplex PCR, was used to amplify TCRbeta CDR3 regions from genomic DNA. In the source study's methods: The number of nucleated cells in each sample was estimated from the amplification of reference gene primers within the assay. To quantify the absolute abundance of each unique TCRbeta CDR3 rearrangement, sequence reads were collapsed and filtered. For each sample, productive Simpson clonality was calculated as the square root of Simpson's diversity index over productive rearrangements. Held by TCRdb, this immuneACCESS table contains in-frame sequences only and omits some clones. Under half of the omission traces to an unresolved V gene where checked; the cause of the rest is unknown. For V, J and clone size, that table is used; D and trimming come from the DNA. The sample yields roughly 22,000 clones; around 92% were counted once. The top ten constitute more than 30% of the sample.

Collaborating institutions collected whole blood in K2EDTA tubes following their own protocols. For TCRbeta analysis, collaborator samples were shipped as frozen whole blood, as isolated PBMCs, or as DNA extracted from either sample type. The rearranged chain carries TRBV4-3 and TRBJ2-5; a weak D assignment points to TRBD2 (6 bases agree). The sequencing sample was made of peripheral blood. The clonotype was recovered from a man between 70 and 80 years old with active COVID-19. The sequenced DNA: TGCGCCAGCAGCCAGGGCGGGGACCGAGCGGAGACCCAGTACTTC. It is translated as CASSQGGDRAETQYF.